This T cell receptor beta chain was profiled in a study of blood T cell repertoires in COVID-19. About the research overall: Both acute and convalescent COVID-19 samples were obtained from the United States, Italy and Spain.

V dropped 9 bases and J dropped 3 bases, with 14 bases sitting between them. In germline, CDR1 is KGHDR, CDR2 SFDVKD. The CDR3 has 13 residues. Some clones are missing from TCRdb's copy, which holds only in-frame ones; the method was immunoSEQ multiplex PCR. The table includes 100,000 to 150,000 clones, around 80% detected once. The origin of this receptor is a man aged 35 to 55 with active or convalescent COVID-19. The gene calls are TRBV24-1 and TRBJ2-7, with D perhaps TRBD1 (6 bases). Sequences were obtained from peripheral blood. CDR3 loop: CATGQQGNYEQYF. For the CDR3, the DNA is TGTGCCACCGGGCAGCAGGGGAACTACGAGCAGTACTTC.